The clone carrying this T cell receptor beta chain has just a few counts. 60 Vbeta and 13 Jbeta primers were used in PCR. The repertoire was sequenced with immunoSEQ multiplex PCR; TCRdb's copy has only in-frame clones and lacks some. The sample holds about 200,000 clones, over 60% seen once. This sample was included in a study of cytomegalovirus exposure and HLA in healthy donors. The sequenced sample consisted of PBMCs. This TCR was sampled from a woman between 25 and 40 years old in good health and CMV-seropositive.

DNA of the CDR3: TGCGCCAGCAGCTCGGGGAGCACAGATACGCAGTATTTT. This sequence encodes CASSSGSTDTQYF. V gene TRBV5-1 combines with J gene TRBJ2-3; a weak D match, TRBD2 (5 bases). V lost 3 bases, J lost 0 bases, and 5 bases lay in between. CDR1 is SGHRS and CDR2 is YFSETQ in the germline V gene. The CDR3 is made up of 13 amino acids.